The clone carrying this TCR beta chain occurred once. Germline V gene data show CDR1 as SNHLY and CDR2 as FYNNEI. The trim removed 11 bases at V and 4 bases at J, leaving 7 bases unmatched. The CDR3 is 13 amino acids. This specimen comes from a study of OX40 agonist ivuxolimab in advanced cancers. TCRdb keeps only in-frame clones here, not all; method: immunoSEQ multiplex PCR. The sample shows about 60,000 clones, approximately 81% of them seen only once. The sample here was CD4+ or CD8+ T cells sorted from blood, taken in a trial of the OX40 agonist ivuxolimab. The V and J genes are TRBV2 and TRBJ2-3; 9 positions agree with TRBD2. The sequence came from an adult with an advanced solid tumor such as melanoma, head and neck, liver or kidney cancer. CDR3 protein: CACRAGGPDTQYF. The CDR3, as DNA: TGTGCCTGTCGGGCGGGAGGGCCAGATACGCAGTATTTT.